The T cell receptor beta chain described here comes from a study of cytomegalovirus exposure and HLA in healthy donors. General study points: In a later analysis, a missense DCLRE1C variant was linked to TCR beta V- and J-gene trimming.

In the PCR, 60 Vbeta and 13 Jbeta primers were used. This table comes from immunoSEQ multiplex PCR, and its TCRdb copy is limited to in-frame clones, with some not included. The profile shows 73,000 or so clones, 65% to 75% of them singletons. This clone was recorded a few times. Its matching antigen is unknown. Germline CDR1 LGHNA, CDR2 YSLEER. The length of the CDR3 is 17 residues. Trimming stripped 0 bases from V and 6 bases from J, with 21 bases between. The rearrangement links TRBV4-3 to TRBJ2-7, with a possible D match to TRBD2 (6 bases). The receptor was derived from a middle-aged woman in good health and CMV-seropositive. Material for sequencing was PBMCs. CDR3 nucleotides: TGCGCCAGCAGCCAAGACGGGACTTCGGGGGAGCTTAGCGAGCAGTACTTC. Its protein is CASSQDGTSGELSEQYF.